This T cell receptor beta chain derives from a study of blood T cell repertoires in COVID-19. Across the study: Sites across the United States, Italy and Spain contributed samples from acute and convalescent COVID-19.

This clone was seen only a few times. As handled by the study authors: Estimation of nucleated cell counts relied on the amplification of reference gene primers. The assay was immunoSEQ multiplex PCR, and TCRdb's table has in-frame clones only and misses some. Clonal size and the V and J genes are those of that table, whereas D and trimming came from the DNA. The repertoire holds some 270,000 clones, with 80% to 90% as singletons. The CDR3 covers 15 residues. Trimming cost V 3 bases and J 6 bases, with 17 bases left between them. Per the germline V gene, CDR1 is GTSNPN and CDR2 is SVGIG (reference sequence).

This clonotype was sampled from a woman in her 70s with acute or convalescent COVID-19. The sequenced sample was peripheral blood. The chain is built from TRBV30 and TRBJ1-4, with D hard to call. CDR3 coding DNA: TGTGCCTGGAGAGAAGGAGGAAAGGGCTATGAAAAACTGTTTTTT. Its protein is CAWREGGKGYEKLFF.